The entry below describes one TCR beta chain. Assay used: immunoSEQ multiplex PCR; TCRdb lists only in-frame clones, some missing. This table has about 81,000 clones, 85% to 95% appearing once. These data are taken from a study of human versus mouse CDR3 diversity and MHC coevolution. V shed 7 bases and J shed 0 bases, with 12 bases lying between them. The CDR3 is made up of 14 amino acids. The germline gives CDR1 LNHDA, CDR2 SQIVND (reference sequence). Sequencing was performed on naive CD4+ T cells from blood. Subset here: CD45RO-negative CD62L-positive naive CD4 T cells. V gene TRBV19 combines with J gene TRBJ1-1; D not resolved. The receptor comes from a person aged 25-75 years in good health. CDR3 in amino acids: CASINRELNTEAFF. The CDR3 DNA reads as TGTGCCAGTATTAACCGGGAGCTGAACACTGAAGCTTTCTTT.